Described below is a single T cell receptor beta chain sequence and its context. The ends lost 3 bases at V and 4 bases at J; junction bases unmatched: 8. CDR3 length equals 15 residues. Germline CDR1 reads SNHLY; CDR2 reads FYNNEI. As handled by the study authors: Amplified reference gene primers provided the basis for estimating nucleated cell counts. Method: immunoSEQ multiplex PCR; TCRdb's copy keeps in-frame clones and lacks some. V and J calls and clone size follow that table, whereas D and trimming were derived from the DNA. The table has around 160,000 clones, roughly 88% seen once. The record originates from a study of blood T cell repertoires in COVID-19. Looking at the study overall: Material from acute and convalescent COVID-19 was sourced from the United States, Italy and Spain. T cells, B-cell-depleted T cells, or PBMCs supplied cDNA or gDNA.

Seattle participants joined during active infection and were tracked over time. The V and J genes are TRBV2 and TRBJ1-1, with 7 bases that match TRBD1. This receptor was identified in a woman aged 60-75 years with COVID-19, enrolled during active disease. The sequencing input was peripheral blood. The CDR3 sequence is CASSDKSGQATEAFF. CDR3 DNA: TGTGCCAGCAGTGATAAGTCCGGACAGGCCACTGAAGCTTTCTTT.